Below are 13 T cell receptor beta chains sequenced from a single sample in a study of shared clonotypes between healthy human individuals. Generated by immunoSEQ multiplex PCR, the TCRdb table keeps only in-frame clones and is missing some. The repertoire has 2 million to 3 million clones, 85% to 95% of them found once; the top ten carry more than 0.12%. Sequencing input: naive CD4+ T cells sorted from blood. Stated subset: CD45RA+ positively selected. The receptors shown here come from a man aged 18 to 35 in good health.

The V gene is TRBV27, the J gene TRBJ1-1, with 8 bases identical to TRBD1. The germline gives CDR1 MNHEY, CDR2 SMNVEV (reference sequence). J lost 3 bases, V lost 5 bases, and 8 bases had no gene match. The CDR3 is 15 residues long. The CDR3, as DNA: TGTGCCAGCAGTCCCCGCAGGGGGCGCGACACTGAAGCTTTCTTT. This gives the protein CASSPRRGRDTEAFF.

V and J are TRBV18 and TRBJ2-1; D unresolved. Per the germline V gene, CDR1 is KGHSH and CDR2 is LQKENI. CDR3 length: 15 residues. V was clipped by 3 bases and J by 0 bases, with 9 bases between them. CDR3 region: CASSPRGRSYNEQFF. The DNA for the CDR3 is TGTGCCAGCTCACCCCGCGGCCGCTCCTACAATGAGCAGTTCTTC.

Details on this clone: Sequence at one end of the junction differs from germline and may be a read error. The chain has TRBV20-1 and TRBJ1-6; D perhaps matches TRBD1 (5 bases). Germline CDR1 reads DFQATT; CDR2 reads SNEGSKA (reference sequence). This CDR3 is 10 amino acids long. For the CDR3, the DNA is TGCAGTGCCGAACGGGGCCTGACCATTTTT. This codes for CSAERGLTIF.

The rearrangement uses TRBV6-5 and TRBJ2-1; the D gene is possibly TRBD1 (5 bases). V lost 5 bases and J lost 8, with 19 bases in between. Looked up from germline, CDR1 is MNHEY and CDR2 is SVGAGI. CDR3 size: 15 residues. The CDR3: CASSIRGANLYEQFF. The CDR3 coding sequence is TGTGCCAGCAGTATTAGGGGCGCGAACCTTTATGAGCAGTTCTTC.

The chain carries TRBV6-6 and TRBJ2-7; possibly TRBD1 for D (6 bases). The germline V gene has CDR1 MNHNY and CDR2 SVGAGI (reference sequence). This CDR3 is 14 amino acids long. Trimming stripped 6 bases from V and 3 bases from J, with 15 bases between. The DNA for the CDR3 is TGTGCCAGCAGGTGGAACGGGGACATCTACGAGCAGTACTTC. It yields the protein CASRWNGDIYEQYF.

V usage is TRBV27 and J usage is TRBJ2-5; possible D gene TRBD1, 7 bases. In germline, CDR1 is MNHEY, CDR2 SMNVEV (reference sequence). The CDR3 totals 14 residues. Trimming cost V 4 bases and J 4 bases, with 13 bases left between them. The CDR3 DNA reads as TGTGCCAGCAGTTCGAACAGGGGAGGAGAGACCCAGTACTTC. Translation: CASSSNRGGETQYF.

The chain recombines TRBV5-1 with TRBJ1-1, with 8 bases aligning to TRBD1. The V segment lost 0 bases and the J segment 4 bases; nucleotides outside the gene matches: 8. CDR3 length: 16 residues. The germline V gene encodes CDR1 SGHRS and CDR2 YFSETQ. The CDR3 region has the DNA TGCGCCAGCAGCTTGGCCAGTGGGACAGGCAGCACTGAAGCTTTCTTT. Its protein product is CASSLASGTGSTEAFF.

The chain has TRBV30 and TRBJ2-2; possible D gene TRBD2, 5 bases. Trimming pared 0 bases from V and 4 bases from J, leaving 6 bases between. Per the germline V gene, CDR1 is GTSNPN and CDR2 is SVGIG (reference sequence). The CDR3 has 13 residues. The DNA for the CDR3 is TGTGCCTGGAGTGTAGGGAGCACCGGGGAGCTGTTTTTT. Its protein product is CAWSVGSTGELFF.

As DNA, the CDR3 is TGTGCCAGCAGTTCCCACCTAATGCTGATGGGCAGAAAACTGTTTTTT. Residues: CASSSHLMLMGRKLFF. The chain recombines TRBV27 with TRBJ1-4; no clear D gene. The CDR3 is made up of 16 amino acids. Germline lookup yields CDR1 MNHEY and CDR2 SMNVEV (reference sequence). Trimming left V 4 bases short and J 10 bases short, with 22 bases between.

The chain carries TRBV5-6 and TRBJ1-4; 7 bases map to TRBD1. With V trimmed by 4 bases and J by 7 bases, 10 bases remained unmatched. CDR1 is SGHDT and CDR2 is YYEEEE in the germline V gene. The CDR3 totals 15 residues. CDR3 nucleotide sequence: TGTGCCAGCAGCCAGAGCGGGGGGACAGTTGAAAAACTGTTTTTT. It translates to CASSQSGGTVEKLFF.

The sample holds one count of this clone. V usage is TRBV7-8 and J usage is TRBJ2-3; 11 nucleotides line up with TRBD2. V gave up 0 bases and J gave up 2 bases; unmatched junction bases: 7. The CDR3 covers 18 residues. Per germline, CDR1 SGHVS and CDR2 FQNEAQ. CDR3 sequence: CASSLARLAGPLTDTQYF. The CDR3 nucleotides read TGTGCCAGCAGCTTAGCGAGACTAGCGGGGCCTCTCACAGATACGCAGTATTTT. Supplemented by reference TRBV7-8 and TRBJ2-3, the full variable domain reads GAGVSQSPRYKVAKRGQDVALRCDPISGHVSLFWYQQALGQGPEFLTYFQNEAQLDKSGLPSDRFFAERPEGSVSTLKIQRTQQEDSAVYLCASSLARLAGPLTDTQYFGPGTRLTVL.

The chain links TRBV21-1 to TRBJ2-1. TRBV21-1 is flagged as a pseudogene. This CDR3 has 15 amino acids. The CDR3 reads CASSKVDATHNEQFF. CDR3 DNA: TGTGCCAGCAGCAAAGTGGATGCCACCCACAATGAGCAGTTCTTC.

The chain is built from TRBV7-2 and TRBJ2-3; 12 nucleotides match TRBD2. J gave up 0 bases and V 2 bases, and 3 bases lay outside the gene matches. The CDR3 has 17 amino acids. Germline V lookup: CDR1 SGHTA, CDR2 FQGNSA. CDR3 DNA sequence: TGTGCCAGCAGCTTATCTAGCGGGAGGGTTAGCACAGATACGCAGTATTTT. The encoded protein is CASSLSSGRVSTDTQYF.